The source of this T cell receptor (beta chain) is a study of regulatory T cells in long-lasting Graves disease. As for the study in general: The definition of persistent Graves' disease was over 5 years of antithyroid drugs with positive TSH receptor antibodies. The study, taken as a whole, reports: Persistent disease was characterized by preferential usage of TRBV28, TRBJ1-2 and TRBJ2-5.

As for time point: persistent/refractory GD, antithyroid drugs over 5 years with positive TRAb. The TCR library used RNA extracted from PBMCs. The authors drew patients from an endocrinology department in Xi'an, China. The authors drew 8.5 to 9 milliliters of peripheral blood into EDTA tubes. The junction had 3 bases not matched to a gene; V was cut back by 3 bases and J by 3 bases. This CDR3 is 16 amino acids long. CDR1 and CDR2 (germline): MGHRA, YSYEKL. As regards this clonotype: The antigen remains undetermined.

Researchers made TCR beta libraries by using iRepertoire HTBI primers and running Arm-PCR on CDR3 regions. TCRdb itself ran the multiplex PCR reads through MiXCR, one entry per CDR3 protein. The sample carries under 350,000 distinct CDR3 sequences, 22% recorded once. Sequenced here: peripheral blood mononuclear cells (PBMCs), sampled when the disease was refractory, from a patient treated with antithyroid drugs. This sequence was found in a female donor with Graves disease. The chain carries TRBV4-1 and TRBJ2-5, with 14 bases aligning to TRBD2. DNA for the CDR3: TGCGCCAGCAGCCACCCGACTAGCGGGAGGGAAGAGACCCAGTACTTC. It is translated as CASSHPTSGREETQYF.